A selection of T cell receptor beta chains follows, all from one sample in a study of Ad26.COV2.S vaccination and SARS-CoV-2 variants. Repertoires were generated with immunoSEQ multiplex PCR, while TCRdb's copy carries only in-frame clones and drops some. The repertoire holds hundreds of thousands of clones, with 90% as singletons. The material was peripheral blood, obtained in a trial of Ad26.COV2.S vaccine versus placebo. All receptors come from a person aged 18-65 years who received the Ad26.COV2.S COVID-19 vaccine or a placebo. The CDR3 runs from the conserved cysteine through the conserved F or W. A D gene is named only where the DNA matches it firmly. The size field is filled for only some rows; it gives once, few, many or a size class.

TRBJ2-1 TRBV6-5 - - CASMSGVSYNEQFF TGTGCCAGCATGTCTGGAGTCTCCTACAATGAGCAGTTCTTC
TRBJ2-7 TRBV19 TRBD2 - CASSELAGGSYEQYF TGTGCCAGTAGTGAACTAGCGGGAGGTTCCTACGAGCAGTACTTC
TRBJ1-1 TRBV19 - - CASSQGRNTEAFF TGTGCCAGTAGTCAGGGGAGGAACACTGAAGCTTTCTTT
TRBJ2-7 TRBV18 TRBD2 - CASSPRASGSYEQYF TGTGCCAGCTCACCACGGGCTAGCGGTTCCTACGAGCAGTACTTC
TRBJ1-1 TRBV10-1 - - CASSESGGYTEAFF TGCGCCAGCAGTGAGTCAGGGGGGTACACTGAAGCTTTCTTT
TRBJ2-5 TRBV14 - - CASSQDVGRSVETQYF TGTGCCAGCAGCCAAGACGTCGGGAGATCTGTAGAGACCCAGTACTTC
TRBJ1-1 TRBV19 - - CASSPGAGPRYEAFF TGTGCCAGTAGTCCTGGGGCAGGGCCAAGATATGAAGCTTTCTTT
TRBJ2-3 TRBV29-1 - - CSAQGAPTDTQYF TGCAGCGCACAAGGTGCACCCACAGATACGCAGTATTTT
TRBJ2-1 TRBV7-6 TRBD2 - CASSLVTSGNNEQFF TGTGCCAGCAGCTTAGTGACTAGCGGCAACAATGAGCAGTTCTTC
TRBJ2-5 TRBV19 - - CASSMKVWETQYF TGTGCCAGTAGTATGAAGGTGTGGGAGACCCAGTACTTC
TRBJ2-6 TRBV30 - - CAWSALPAGANVLTF TGTGCCTGGAGTGCACTGCCGGCTGGGGCCAACGTCCTGACTTTC
TRBJ2-5 TRBV18 - - CASSQTLGRPQETQYF TGTGCCAGCTCACAAACCTTAGGGCGCCCACAAGAGACCCAGTACTTC
TRBJ2-1 TRBV7-2 - - CASSLATQYNEQFF TGTGCCAGCAGCTTAGCGACCCAATACAATGAGCAGTTCTTC
TRBJ1-5 TRBV19 TRBD1 - CASRLDRGSNQPQHF TGTGCCAGTAGATTGGACAGGGGCAGCAATCAGCCCCAGCATTTT
TRBJ2-1 TRBV11-2 TRBD2 once CASSLGRANEQFF TGTGCCAGCAGTTTGGGGAGGGCCAATGAGCAGTTCTTC
TRBJ2-1 TRBV4-1 TRBD2 - CASSPGLAGAVEQFF TGCGCCAGCAGCCCTGGACTAGCGGGAGCGGTTGAGCAGTTCTTC
TRBJ1-4 TRBV28 - - CASSFFPGQENEKLFF TGTGCCAGCAGTTTTTTCCCGGGCCAAGAAAATGAAAAACTGTTTTTT
TRBJ2-2 TRBV5-1 - - CASMIGGTGELFF TGCGCCAGCATGATAGGGGGAACCGGGGAGCTGTTTTTT
TRBJ2-2 TRBV29-1 - - CSVVWGGQSPTGELFF TGCAGCGTTGTGTGGGGGGGACAGAGTCCCACCGGGGAGCTGTTTTTT
TRBJ1-4 TRBV4-3 - - CASSQMANREDEKLFF TGCGCCAGCAGCCAAATGGCGAACAGGGAGGATGAAAAACTGTTTTTT
TRBJ1-2 TRBV6-2/TRBV6-3 TRBD1 - CASSRTGDGYTF TGTGCCAGCAGTCGGACAGGGGATGGCTACACCTTC
TRBJ2-5 TRBV28 TRBD1 - CASRIPRGPFQGTQYF TGTGCCAGCAGGATCCCCAGGGGGCCCTTTCAAGGGACCCAGTACTTC
TRBJ1-2 TRBV6-2/TRBV6-3 - - CASSKQDWSYTF TGTGCCAGCAGCAAACAGGACTGGAGCTACACCTTC
TRBJ2-3 TRBV7-9 TRBD1 - CASSPGTGGDTQYF TGTGCCAGCAGCCCAGGGACAGGGGGCGATACGCAGTATTTT
TRBJ2-7 TRBV5-1 TRBD2 - CASSLPHLAGVDEQYF TGCGCCAGCAGCTTGCCTCACCTAGCGGGAGTTGACGAGCAGTACTTC
TRBJ2-7 TRBV18 - - CASSRVVESYEQYF TGTGCCAGCTCACGCGTGGTTGAATCCTACGAGCAGTACTTC
TRBJ1-1 TRBV4-1 - - CASSQEGRGCFF TGCGCCAGCAGCCAAGAAGGCAGGGGCTGCTTCTTT
TRBJ2-5 TRBV19 - - CASSPTPLETQYF TGTGCCAGTAGTCCCACCCCCCTAGAGACCCAGTACTTC
TRBJ1-1 TRBV20-1 - once CSASFPLGASTEAFF TGCAGTGCTAGTTTTCCCTTGGGGGCGAGCACTGAAGCTTTCTTT
TRBJ1-5 TRBV6-2/TRBV6-3 - - CASSYSMDGNQPQHF TGTGCCAGCAGTTACTCGATGGATGGCAATCAGCCCCAGCATTTT
TRBJ2-7 TRBV27 TRBD1 - CASSSMGQGSNSYEQYF TGTGCCAGCAGTTCCATGGGACAGGGAAGTAACTCCTACGAGCAGTACTTC
TRBJ2-7 TRBV27 TRBD1 - CASSQTGTGNYEQYF TGTGCCAGCAGTCAGACCGGGACAGGGAACTACGAGCAGTACTTC
TRBJ1-1 TRBV28 - - CASSPPMDNTEAFF TGTGCCAGCAGCCCTCCCATGGATAACACTGAAGCTTTCTTT
TRBJ2-7 TRBV4-2 TRBD2 - CASSQEGLAGGSYEQYF TGTGCCAGCAGCCAAGAGGGACTAGCGGGAGGGTCCTACGAGCAGTACTTC
TRBJ1-1 TRBV4-3 - - CASSQDLKWNTEAFF TGCGCCAGCAGCCAAGATCTGAAGTGGAACACTGAAGCTTTCTTT
TRBJ1-5 TRBV6-2/TRBV6-3 - once CASSYLDPPPDGNQPQHF TGTGCCAGCAGTTACCTAGACCCTCCTCCCGATGGCAATCAGCCCCAGCATTTT
TRBJ1-5 TRBV28 - - CASSSGTTFRPQHF TGTGCCAGCAGTTCCGGGACAACGTTCAGACCCCAGCATTTT
TRBJ1-3 TRBV4-2 - - CASSQAVSGIAGNTIYF TGTGCCAGCAGCCAAGCAGTCTCAGGGATCGCTGGAAACACCATATATTTT
TRBJ1-5 TRBV6-2/TRBV6-3 - - CASSGGVGERDSNQPQHF TGTGCCAGCAGTGGGGGAGTAGGGGAGCGAGATAGCAATCAGCCCCAGCATTTT
TRBJ1-2 TRBV30 - once CAWSVQWGDYGYTF TGTGCCTGGAGTGTACAATGGGGGGACTATGGCTACACCTTC
TRBJ2-1 TRBV19 TRBD2 - CASSLAGSSYNEQFF TGTGCCAGTAGTTTAGCGGGGAGCTCCTACAATGAGCAGTTCTTC
TRBJ2-5 TRBV7-9 TRBD2 - CASTPDFGLAETQYF TGTGCCAGCACCCCAGACTTCGGACTAGCGGAGACCCAGTACTTC
TRBJ1-1 TRBV13 - - CASSLVGFPRKAFF TGTGCCAGCAGCTTAGTTGGCTTTCCGAGGAAGGCTTTCTTT
TRBJ1-2 TRBV28 TRBD1 once CASSLWVNRGQGYTF TGTGCCAGCAGCCTATGGGTTAACAGGGGGCAAGGCTACACCTTC
TRBJ1-2 TRBV27 TRBD1 - CASSPLPATGWYGYTF TGTGCCAGCAGTCCCCTACCTGCGACAGGGTGGTACGGCTACACCTTC
TRBJ2-3 TRBV19 TRBD2 - CASRGLAGWEDTQYF TGTGCCAGTAGGGGACTAGCGGGATGGGAAGATACGCAGTATTTT
TRBJ2-7 TRBV7-6 TRBD1 - CASSLPKRTGTSSYEQYF TGTGCCAGCAGCTTACCCAAAAGGACAGGGACGAGCTCCTACGAGCAGTACTTC
TRBJ2-1 TRBV7-9 TRBD1 - CASSRDRRRDNEQFF TGTGCCAGCAGCCGGGACAGGCGAAGAGACAATGAGCAGTTCTTC
TRBJ1-6 TRBV25-1 TRBD1 - CASSETGGASPLHF TGTGCCAGCAGTGAGACAGGGGGCGCTTCACCCCTCCACTTT
TRBJ2-5 TRBV5-8 - - CASSLGLVSGTQYF TGTGCCAGCAGCCTTGGGTTGGTCTCAGGGACCCAGTACTTC
TRBJ2-3 TRBV7-8 - - CASSFSSGGLSTDTQYF TGTGCCAGCAGCTTTAGTAGCGGAGGCCTGAGCACAGATACGCAGTATTTT
TRBJ2-3 TRBV28 TRBD2 - CASRRLAGGTDTQYF TGTGCCAGCAGGAGACTAGCGGGCGGCACAGATACGCAGTATTTT
TRBJ1-2 TRBV9 - - CASSVSSGLRGYTF TGTGCCAGCAGCGTGTCTTCAGGCCTAAGGGGCTACACCTTC
TRBJ2-7 TRBV11-1 - - CASSFDREVEKQYF TGTGCCAGCAGCTTCGACAGGGAGGTAGAAAAGCAGTACTTC
TRBJ2-1 TRBV4-3 - - CASSQDGRAKDNEQFF TGCGCCAGCAGCCAAGATGGCAGGGCAAAGGACAATGAGCAGTTCTTC